Listed here are 29 T cell receptor beta chains from one sample, sequenced in a study of beta chain features in type 1 diabetes listed by TCRdb under 2018. Libraries were prepared through the immunoSEQ multiplex PCR assay. All of the isolated RNA was reverse transcribed with the High Capacity cDNA Reverse Transcription Kit, so expressed TCRB transcripts were sequenced. TCRdb took over this immuneACCESS table, retaining in-frame rearrangements with V and J assigned. Such tables are incomplete; in checked studies, under half of the missing clones stem from an unresolved V gene, and the remainder is unexplained. The sample includes tens of thousands of clones, with around 32% observed a single time. The ten largest clones take up over 0.35% of the sample. Sequencing used stem cell memory CD4+ T cells from blood. The intended sense of this specimen's cell subset or site label: stem cell-like memory CD4+ T cells. These receptors were taken from a woman aged 18-29 years in good health.

This clone was seen a few times. This chain uses TRBV29-1 with TRBJ2-1; 10 bases agree with TRBD2. This CDR3 comprises 13 residues. J gave up 10 bases and V 5 bases, and 8 bases lay outside the gene matches. The germline V gene has CDR1 SQVTM and CDR2 ANQGSEA. CDR3 sequence (DNA): TGCAGCGTTATGTCTAGCGGGAGAAACGAGCAGTTCTTC. Translated, it gives CSVMSSGRNEQFF.

A few counts support this clone. This chain connects TRBV7-2 to TRBJ1-2; D is unresolved. There are 13 residues in the CDR3. Germline V gene data show CDR1 as SGHTA and CDR2 as FQGNSA. V was cut by 2 bases and J by 3 bases, with 7 bases left in between. CDR3 amino acids: CASSLLADYGYTF. The CDR3 coding sequence is TGTGCCAGCAGCTTATTGGCCGACTATGGCTACACCTTC.

The chain couples TRBV6-6 to TRBJ1-2, with a tentative D call TRBD1 (5 bases). V dropped 2 bases and J dropped 4 bases, with 17 bases sitting between them. This CDR3 has 16 amino acids. Germline CDR1 reads MNHNY; CDR2 reads SVGAGI (reference sequence). The CDR3 protein is CASSYNDRRTLYGYTF. CDR3 sequence (DNA): TGTGCCAGCAGTTACAACGACAGACGGACCCTCTATGGCTACACCTTC.

The chain has TRBV11-3 and TRBJ2-7, with D perhaps TRBD2 (5 bases). Germline V gene lookup returns CDR1 SGHNT and CDR2 YENEEA. There are 14 residues in the CDR3. The V end was cut by 0 bases, the J end by 5 bases, with 11 bases between. This CDR3 reads CASSLEGGFDEQYF. CDR3 DNA sequence: TGTGCCAGCAGCTTAGAGGGCGGGTTCGACGAGCAGTACTTC.

This clone was detected only a few times. This chain uses TRBV7-8 with TRBJ1-1; 8 bases are a match to TRBD1. Looked up from germline, CDR1 is SGHVS and CDR2 is FQNEAQ. The V gene end was trimmed by 4 bases and the J gene end by 7 bases; junction bases not matched to a gene: 5. The CDR3 loop spans 13 amino acids. The CDR3 DNA reads TGTGCCAGCAGCTCCCGACAGGGGAGTGAAGCTTTCTTT. Encoded protein: CASSSRQGSEAFF. Together with reference TRBV7-8 and TRBJ1-1, the CDR3 gives the full variable domain: GAGVSQSPRYKVAKRGQDVALRCDPISGHVSLFWYQQALGQGPEFLTYFQNEAQLDKSGLPSDRFFAERPEGSVSTLKIQRTQQEDSAVYLCASSSRQGSEAFFGQGTRLTVV.

This clone was picked up a small number of times. The rearrangement uses TRBV7-2 and TRBJ1-5; D remains ambiguous. The CDR3 spans 13 residues. Germline loops: CDR1 SGHTA, CDR2 FQGNSA. V was trimmed by 5 bases and J by 11 bases, leaving 16 bases between them. Written as DNA, the CDR3 is TGTGCCAGCAGCAGCGGGAAAGGCGGGACCCAGCATTTT. It codes for CASSSGKGGTQHF.

The chain links TRBV5-1 to TRBJ1-5; possible D gene TRBD1, 6 bases. CDR1 SGHRS and CDR2 YFSETQ come from the germline V gene. The V gene lost 4 bases and the J gene lost 3 bases, with 8 bases spanning the gap. The CDR3 totals 13 residues. The CDR3, as DNA: TGCGCCAGCAGCCGGGACAACAATCAGCCCCAGCATTTT. This gives the protein CASSRDNNQPQHF.

This clone was observed a few times. The junction departs from germline at one end; a sequencing error may be responsible. CDR3 amino acids: CASSLRGRDRPVF. The CDR3 bases are TGTGCCAGCAGCTTAAGGGGCCGGGACAGGCCTGTCTTC. The gene calls are TRBV7-2 and TRBJ2-7; 8 nucleotides agree with TRBD1. Germline V gene sequence: CDR1 SGHTA, CDR2 FQGNSA. CDR3 length equals 13 residues.

The chain employs TRBV6-6 and TRBJ1-2; maybe TRBD1 (6 bases). The CDR3 is made up of 14 amino acids. Germline V lookup: CDR1 MNHNY, CDR2 SVGAGI (reference sequence). The V end lost 4 bases, the J end lost 4 bases, and 13 bases lay between the germline ends. CDR3 coding DNA: TGTGCCAGCAGTTGGCAGGGGCCTTCCTATGGCTACACCTTC. Protein sequence: CASSWQGPSYGYTF.

The CDR3 here is CASSLAGSGANVLTF. The CDR3, as DNA: TGTGCCAGCAGCTTGGCGGGGTCCGGGGCCAACGTCCTGACTTTC. The V and J genes are TRBV5-5 and TRBJ2-6; D possibly corresponds to TRBD2 (5 bases). The CDR3 has 15 amino acids. Trimming pared 0 bases from V and 4 bases from J, leaving 8 bases between. CDR1 is SGHKS, CDR2 YYEKEE, per germline (reference sequence). Drawing the rest from reference TRBV5-5 and TRBJ2-6, the complete variable domain is DAGVTQSPTHLIKTRGQQVTLRCSPISGHKSVSWYQQVLGQGPQFIFQYYEKEERGRGNFPDRFSARQFPNYSSELNVNALLLGDSALYLCASSLAGSGANVLTFGAGSRLTVL.

This clone is a singleton in its sample. The chain combines TRBV1 with TRBJ1-1. TRBV1 is a known pseudogene. The CDR3 extends over 14 amino acids. In nucleotides, the CDR3 is TGCACCAGCAGCCGGTCTGGTGAAGCCACTGAAGCTTTCTTT. This gives the protein CTSSRSGEATEAFF.

In this sample, this clone turned up a few times. Here the CDR3 reads CAWSSFSYNEQFF. The DNA for the CDR3 is TGTGCCTGGAGTTCCTTCTCCTACAATGAGCAGTTCTTC. The chain has TRBV30 and TRBJ2-1, with no clear D. CDR1 is GTSNPN, CDR2 SVGIG, per germline (reference sequence). V dropped 2 bases and J dropped 0 bases, with 5 bases sitting between them. This CDR3 has 13 residues.

This sequence joins TRBV7-8 and TRBJ2-7; D is possibly TRBD2 (6 bases). This CDR3 is 13 amino acids long. Trimming cost V 0 bases and J 7 bases, with 10 bases left between them. The V gene's germline CDR1 is SGHVS and CDR2 FQNEAQ. DNA for the CDR3: TGTGCCAGCAGCTTAGCGCTTGCGGGAGAGCAGTACTTC. Its translation is CASSLALAGEQYF.

The CDR3 DNA is TGTGCCAGCTCACCCGCGGGACAGGGGAAATATGGCTACACCTTC. This encodes CASSPAGQGKYGYTF. The chain recombines TRBV18 with TRBJ1-2, with 10 nucleotides matching TRBD1. The trim removed 3 bases at V and 5 bases at J, leaving 6 bases unmatched. There are 15 residues in the CDR3. The germline gives CDR1 KGHSH, CDR2 LQKENI.

V usage is TRBV9 and J usage is TRBJ2-5; D perhaps matches TRBD2 (6 bases). The J call may be in error: the DNA end matches TRBJ2-7 better. Germline values: CDR1 SGDLS, CDR2 YYNGEE. The CDR3 runs 11 residues. The CDR3 sequence: CARPGVYEQYF. CDR3 nucleotide sequence: TGTGCCAGACCGGGGGTCTACGAGCAGTACTTC.

In this sample, this clone turned up a few times. The chain combines TRBV7-9 with TRBJ2-7, with D perhaps matching TRBD1 (5 bases). In germline, CDR1 is SEHNR, CDR2 FQNEAQ (reference sequence). V lost 3 bases and J 4 bases, leaving 10 bases between the germline ends. The CDR3 loop spans 13 amino acids. The CDR3 bases are TGTGCCAGCAGCTTCGAAGGGGTGTACGAGCAGTACTTC. Its protein is CASSFEGVYEQYF.

The chain uses TRBV6-6 and TRBJ2-7, with 7 bases identical to TRBD1. Trimming took 4 bases from V and 5 from J; bases not matched to a gene: 8. The CDR3 loop spans 14 amino acids. Germline loops: CDR1 MNHNY, CDR2 SVGAGI (reference sequence). The CDR3, as DNA: TGTGCCAGCAGTTCTACCGGGACAGATGACGAGCAGTACTTC. Its translation: CASSSTGTDDEQYF.

This clone appeared once. The V gene is TRBV1, the J gene TRBJ2-7; the table assigns TRBD1, which was not confirmed against the DNA. TRBV1 is a known pseudogene. The CDR3 totals 15 residues. The CDR3 nucleotides are TGCACCAGCAGCCACCTCCGGGACAGGGGGCACGAGCAGTACTTC. This encodes CTSSHLRDRGHEQYF.

The chain combines TRBV29-1 with TRBJ1-1; unclear D gene. V lost 4 bases and J lost 10, with 10 bases in between. The germline V gene has CDR1 SQVTM and CDR2 ANQGSEA. This CDR3 comprises 10 residues. DNA for the CDR3: TGCAGCGTTGCTCTAACGAGAGCTTTCTTT. It codes for CSVALTRAFF.

J is TRBJ1-5 and V is TRBV2, with TRBD1 matching 8 bases. The junction had 5 bases not matched to a gene; V was cut back by 6 bases and J by 4 bases. Germline lookup yields CDR1 SNHLY and CDR2 FYNNEI. This CDR3 has 14 residues. The CDR3 sequence is CASRKTGDNQPQHF. As DNA, the CDR3 is TGTGCCAGCAGGAAGACAGGGGATAATCAGCCCCAGCATTTT.

The chain carries TRBV5-1 and TRBJ2-7; maybe TRBD2 (5 bases). Germline V gene sequence: CDR1 SGHRS, CDR2 YFSETQ. The CDR3 contains 12 residues. V was shortened by 4 bases and J by 2 bases, with 7 bases between the two germline ends. The CDR3 protein is CASSEGPYEQYF. CDR3 sequence (DNA): TGCGCCAGCAGCGAGGGCCCCTACGAGCAGTACTTC.

The V gene is TRBV6-5, the J gene TRBJ1-1; TRBD1 aligns across 12 bases. CDR1 and CDR2 (germline): MNHEY, SVGAGI. V lost 6 bases to trimming and J lost 8 bases; unmatched junction nucleotides: 10. The CDR3 totals 15 residues. The CDR3 loop reads CASSEPGQGAAEAFF. The CDR3 DNA follows: TGTGCCAGCAGCGAACCGGGACAGGGGGCAGCCGAAGCTTTCTTT.

This sequence joins TRBV18 and TRBJ1-2; 7 bases align to TRBD1. The CDR3 sequence is 15 residues long. Unmatched junction bases numbered 12, after V lost 6 bases and J lost 5 bases. The germline V gene encodes CDR1 KGHSH and CDR2 LQKENI. The CDR3 here is CASSQDRSPSYGYTF. The CDR3 DNA reads as TGTGCCAGCTCCCAGGACAGGAGCCCCTCTTATGGCTACACCTTC.

In DNA, the CDR3 is TGTGCCAGCAGCGTGCAGGGGGCTCAGGGCTACACCTTC. This sequence encodes CASSVQGAQGYTF. This chain uses TRBV7-9 with TRBJ1-2; 8 bases align to TRBD1. J was trimmed by 8 bases and V by 5 bases; bases with no gene match: 7. Germline V lookup: CDR1 SEHNR, CDR2 FQNEAQ (reference sequence). This CDR3 has 13 amino acids.

This clone was found a few times. The chain is built from TRBV7-9 and TRBJ1-5; D remains ambiguous. CDR3 length: 17 amino acids. CDR1 and CDR2 (germline): SEHNR, FQNEAQ (reference sequence). V was cut by 1 base and J by 8 bases, with 21 bases left in between. The CDR3 loop is CASSLDADQRPLEPQHF. The CDR3 region has the DNA TGTGCCAGCAGCTTAGACGCCGATCAGAGGCCCCTGGAGCCCCAGCATTTT.

This clone came up a few times. The junction differs from germline at one of its ends, possibly a read error. The chain recombines TRBV7-9 with TRBJ2-1; 7 nucleotides line up with TRBD2. This CDR3 has 15 residues. The V gene's germline CDR1 is SEHNR and CDR2 FQNEAQ (reference sequence). The CDR3 DNA is TGTGCCAGCAGCATTGGACTAGGGATTTACAGTGAGCAGTTCTTC. Amino acid sequence: CASSIGLGIYSEQFF.

This clone has more than one count but fewer than ten. The chain links TRBV18 to TRBJ1-1, with D unclear. CDR3 length: 15 amino acids. Germline V lookup: CDR1 KGHSH, CDR2 LQKENI. V shed 2 bases and J shed 4 bases, with 14 bases lying between them. The CDR3 DNA sequence: TGTGCCAGCTCACCAGGACTCTTCCTGGCCACTGAAGCTTTCTTT. Translating it yields CASSPGLFLATEAFF.

The table lists this clone with a few counts. This rearrangement joins TRBV7-2 to TRBJ2-7; tentatively, D is TRBD1 (6 bases). The germline V and J ends were trimmed by 8 bases and 6 bases, with 14 bases remaining between them. From germline, CDR1 is SGHTA and CDR2 FQGNSA. The CDR3 sequence is 12 residues long. CDR3 region: CASSVQGLEQYF. The CDR3 nucleotides are TGTGCCAGCTCAGTACAGGGTCTCGAGCAGTACTTC.

This rearrangement joins TRBV5-4 to TRBJ2-5, with a tentative D call TRBD1 (7 bases). This CDR3 is 16 amino acids long. Germline-derived CDR1 and CDR2 are SGHNT and YYREEE (reference sequence). Trimming took 4 bases from V and 5 from J, leaving 21 bases between them. CDR3: CASSAGGYRGGETQYF. Here the CDR3 DNA reads TGTGCCAGCAGCGCCGGGGGTTACAGGGGCGGGGAGACCCAGTACTTC.